The clone carrying this T cell receptor beta chain was counted between two and nine times. Antigen unknown. Described time point: week 5, during vaccination. A 20-mer mutant IDH1 peptide at 300 ug was injected subcutaneously with topical imiquimod. The data are from a study of a mutant IDH1 vaccine in newly diagnosed glioma. Study context: Treated patients showed a male proportion of approximately 60%, a female proportion of around 40%, and a mean age of around 40 years. Standard pretreatment was either radiotherapy, temozolomide, or, for most, radiochemotherapy with temozolomide.

The trim removed 4 bases at V and 5 bases at J, leaving 11 bases unmatched. Germline CDR1 PRHDT, CDR2 FYEKMQ (reference sequence). The CDR3 extends over 16 amino acids. Assay: immunoSEQ multiplex PCR; the TCRdb copy retains only in-frame clones and omits some. The table records over 30,000 clones, 55% to 60% of them present only once. Findings of the study overall: The vaccine induced immune responses, and these occurred in around 93% of patients.

This chain uses TRBV13 with TRBJ1-1, with TRBD1 identical over 9 bases. This receptor was taken from a woman in her late teens or twenties with glioma. Specimen: PBMCs, collected from a glioma patient whose treatment included an IDH1 peptide vaccine. The CDR3: CASSSVSGTGNTEAFF. CDR3 DNA: TGTGCCAGCAGCTCAGTCTCCGGGACAGGGAATACTGAAGCTTTCTTT.